This T cell receptor (beta chain) is from a study of spatial heterogeneity in lung cancer. Findings and caveats of the study: Expanded intratumoral alpha and beta TCR counts tracked tumor mutation counts.

The time point here: sample taken at primary tumor resection. Whole RNA obtained from tumor, nontumor lung or frozen PBMC underwent sequencing without sorting. In this sample, this clonotype turned up many times. What it binds is not known. MiXCR was run by TCRdb on the 5' RACE reads, yielding one entry per CDR3 protein. The sample has 9,500 to 12,000 distinct CDR3 sequences; about 12% are singletons. V gave up 3 bases and J gave up 0 bases, with 9 bases separating them. CDR3 length equals 14 residues. Germline assignment: CDR1 MNHEY and CDR2 SMNVEV (reference sequence). The receptor comes from a female donor with early-stage non-small cell lung cancer. The sample was lung tumor tissue, taken at surgery. The chain joins TRBV27 to TRBJ2-7; D gene ambiguous. In DNA, the CDR3 is TGTGCCAGCAGTTTGAGGCAGTACTCCTACGAGCAGTACTTC. The encoded protein is CASSLRQYSYEQYF.